This is a list of T cell receptor beta chains from one sample in a study of T cells expressing NK-cell markers. TCRdb derives one entry per CDR3 protein from the 5' RACE reads, leaving out DNA. In total, the table holds fewer than 550,000 distinct CDR3 sequences. Specimen: blood T cells: a sorted CD56 or NKG2C T cell subset, CD4+ or CD8+ T cells, or bulk PBMC T cells (not recorded which). These receptors all stem from a woman aged 45-65 years in good health. CDR3s include the opening cysteine and the closing phenylalanine or tryptophan. The order of the fields is J gene, V gene, CDR3 protein.

TRBJ1-2,TRBV5-1,CASTARSTDGYTF
TRBJ2-5,TRBV4-1,CASSHGTGGYQETQYF
TRBJ2-1,TRBV11-2,CASSLGGLAGTHRGNEQFF
TRBJ1-1,TRBV29-1,CSAGGMGTEAFF
TRBJ2-3,TRBV27,CASSLWSGTTDTQYF
TRBJ2-2,TRBV29-1,CSVEDGGYTGELFF
TRBJ2-7,TRBV6-1,CATETDSRNEQYF
TRBJ2-3,TRBV5-1,CASSGGTHHTDTQYF
TRBJ1-2,TRBV24-1,CATSDLRQSYGYTF
TRBJ2-3,TRBV20-1,CSASLAGGPATQYF
TRBJ2-2,TRBV7-9,CASSFLASTGELFF
TRBJ1-1,TRBV30,CAWSVQRWTEAFF
TRBJ2-7,TRBV30,CAWSSGQGPWQYF
TRBJ2-3,TRBV11-2,CASSNKTGAHPHTQYF
TRBJ2-7,TRBV6-5,CASSYRGQGYNEQYF
TRBJ2-2,TRBV11-1,CASSLVSFSATGELFF
TRBJ1-2,TRBV2,CASSTGTYYGYTF
TRBJ2-3,TRBV7-9,CASSENLLGSTDTQYF
TRBJ2-1,TRBV12-3/TRBV12-4,CASSSGTSGSMALNEQFF
TRBJ2-1,TRBV19,CASSIQTRSSYNEQFF
TRBJ2-1,TRBV6-1,CASRPTPGRGSYNEQFF
TRBJ2-7,TRBV5-1,CASSLGLAFIYEQYF
TRBJ1-1,TRBV5-1,CASSRSDRRAEAFF
TRBJ1-2,TRBV28,CASSLLVGQDPRGNTF
TRBJ1-3,TRBV16,CASSPSYDGNTIYF
TRBJ2-1,TRBV5-1,CASSLTSGVYNEQFF
TRBJ2-2,TRBV15,CATSRDWRQKNTGELFF
TRBJ1-6,TRBV7-9,CASSTPRGTPNNSPLHF
TRBJ2-2,TRBV7-9,CASSEKRRVGTGELFF
TRBJ2-6,TRBV6-5,CASSSGTGGSGANVLTF
TRBJ2-2,TRBV7-2,CASSPTGAVRELFF
TRBJ2-2,TRBV4-2,CASSGQGGNTGELFF
TRBJ2-4,TRBV3-1,CASSPPGSGAKNIQYF
TRBJ2-3,TRBV29-1,CSLVRTSGTDNTQYF
TRBJ1-2,TRBV11-2,CASSFTGIANYGYTF
TRBJ2-3,TRBV6-4,CASSVEMGTDTQYF
TRBJ2-7,TRBV6-1,CASSPIPSGVEYF
TRBJ2-4,TRBV2,CASMRGRGFGNIQYF
TRBJ2-5,TRBV10-3,CAISGDRRLETQYF
TRBJ2-4,TRBV12-3/TRBV12-4,CASSPDRGNIQYF
TRBJ2-1,TRBV4-1,CASSPRHANEQFF
TRBJ2-3,TRBV6-5,CASSYTGGPVFAQYF
TRBJ2-3,TRBV10-1,CASSPLLRSDTQYF